The TCR beta chain under discussion was sequenced for a study of blood T cell repertoires in COVID-19. About the study: Acute and convalescent COVID-19 specimens originated in the United States, Italy and Spain. Sample material is recorded as cDNA or gDNA derived from T cells, B-cell-depleted T cells, or PBMCs.

Authors' data handling: Reference gene primer amplification in the assay estimated nucleated cell counts. The assay was immunoSEQ multiplex PCR, and TCRdb's table has in-frame clones only and misses some. V and J calls and clone size are copied from that table; D and trimming were computed from the DNA. This sample has some 67,000 clones, with roughly 73% found just once. Per germline, CDR1 SGHAT and CDR2 FQNNGV. This CDR3 has 16 amino acids. After removal of 5 bases from V and 1 base from J, the junction contained 9 bases not matched to a gene. The receptor was isolated from a woman in her sixties with acute or convalescent COVID-19. The specimen sequenced was peripheral blood. The chain links TRBV11-2 to TRBJ2-7; 9 bases are shared with TRBD1. CDR3 sequence (DNA): TGTGCCAGCAGCGACCGGAGTGGGACAGGGTCCTACGAGCAGTACTTC. This codes for CASSDRSGTGSYEQYF. Full variable domain (outside the CDR3, taken from reference TRBV11-2 and TRBJ2-7): EAGVAQSPRYKIIEKRQSVAFWCNPISGHATLYWYQQILGQGPKLLIQFQNNGVVDDSQLPKDRFSAERLKGVDSTLKIQPAKLEDSAVYLCASSDRSGTGSYEQYFGPGTRLTVT.